A selection of T cell receptor beta chains follows, all from one sample in a study of blood T cells in healthy people across ages. Each CDR3 protein is one row after TCRdb ran MiXCR on the 5' RACE reads. The table lists around 870,000 distinct CDR3 sequences, more than 25% of them singletons. The sequenced material came from blood. Receptors originate from a woman of 80 years or more in good health. CDR3s include the opening cysteine and the closing phenylalanine or tryptophan. D genes are given only for firm matches. A row's size may be missing; if present it is once, few, many or a size class.

v_call	d_call	j_call	clone_size	cdr3_nt	cdr3_aa
TRBV6-1	TRBD1	TRBJ1-4	.	TGTGCCAGTTGGGACAGGGTTCCTGAAAAACGGTTTTTT	CASWDRVPEKRFF
TRBV7-2	.	TRBJ1-5	.	TGTGCCAGCAGCTTTACATCTGGGGGGTCCTCGAGCAATCAGCCCCAGCATTTT	CASSFTSGGSSSNQPQHF
TRBV19	.	TRBJ2-7	.	TGTGCCAGTAGTGAAGTTTTGCGGGGAAACTACAATGAGCAGTACTTC	CASSEVLRGNYNEQYF
TRBV20-1	.	TRBJ1-1	.	TGCAGTGCTAGAGAGGTTGTGAGTATCATGAACACTGAAGCTTTCTTT	CSAREVVSIMNTEAFF
TRBV5-1	.	TRBJ2-2	.	TGCGCCAGCAGCTTAGATGATCCCGGAAACACCGGGGAGCTGTTTTTT	CASSLDDPGNTGELFF
TRBV20-1	.	TRBJ2-3	many	TGCAGTGCTAGACTGGTCACAGATACGCAGTATTTT	CSARLVTDTQYF
TRBV9	TRBD2	TRBJ2-3	many	TGTGCCAGCAGCGTAGGGACTAGCGGGGGGATACGCACAGATACGCAGTATTTT	CASSVGTSGGIRTDTQYF
TRBV6-5	TRBD1	TRBJ2-2	.	TGTGCCAGCAGTTACTCGACAGGGGGGCCTTACACCGGGGAGCTGTTTTTT	CASSYSTGGPYTGELFF
TRBV7-2	.	TRBJ2-5	many	TGTGCCAGCAGCTTCCGTGGAGGGGGTAGGGGAGAGACCCAGTACTTC	CASSFRGGGRGETQYF
TRBV6-5	.	TRBJ1-1	few	TGTGCCAGCAGTTACGCAGGCAATGTGAACACTGAAGCTTTCTTT	CASSYAGNVNTEAFF
TRBV6-2/TRBV6-3	.	TRBJ1-2	.	TGTGCCAGCAGTTACCGACAGACAGCCTATGGCTACACCTTC	CASSYRQTAYGYTF
TRBV7-8	.	TRBJ1-2	many	TGTGCCAGCAGCTTATATAACTATGGCTACACCTTC	CASSLYNYGYTF
TRBV6-5	TRBD1	TRBJ2-1	many	TGTGCCAGCAGCTGGACAGGGGACTACAATGAGCAGTTCTTC	CASSWTGDYNEQFF
TRBV29-1	TRBD2	TRBJ2-7	.	TGCAGCTTTACAGATCGGCGGTTTAGCGGGAGTTCCTACGAGCAGTACTTC	CSFTDRRFSGSSYEQYF
TRBV20-1	.	TRBJ2-5	many	TGCAGTGCTACTATGGGGGGTCTGGAGACCCAGTACTTC	CSATMGGLETQYF
TRBV5-1	TRBD2	TRBJ2-1	many	TGCGCCAGCAGCGAGGGACTAGCGGGGGCCGGAGAGCAGTTCTTC	CASSEGLAGAGEQFF
TRBV20-1	TRBD1	TRBJ2-1	many	TGCAGTGCTAGCGCAGACAGGGGGCCCCGGGGTGAGCAGTTCTTC	CSASADRGPRGEQFF
TRBV5-1	.	TRBJ1-5	many	TGCGCCAGCAGCTTGGGATCCCCTAGGCAGCCCCAGCATTTT	CASSLGSPRQPQHF
TRBV18	TRBD1	TRBJ2-2	.	TGTGCCAGCTCATCTGGACAGGGGAAGACCGGGGAGCTGTTTTTT	CASSSGQGKTGELFF
TRBV10-3	.	TRBJ1-1	.	TGTGCCATCAGTGAGTCGGGACACCGGTTGGGCACTGAAGCTTTCTTT	CAISESGHRLGTEAFF
TRBV5-5	TRBD2	TRBJ2-3	.	TGTGCCAGCAGCTTGGTTGCGCGGGAGGGCCGATTTTACACAGATACGCAGTATTTT	CASSLVAREGRFYTDTQYF
TRBV20-1	TRBD1	TRBJ1-2	many	TGCAGTGCTTTCGGGACAGCTATTACCTATGGCTACACCTTC	CSAFGTAITYGYTF
TRBV6-6	.	TRBJ1-5	once	TGTGCCAACAAACCAGGGGCGGGAAGCAATCAGCCCCAGCATTTT	CANKPGAGSNQPQHF
TRBV4-3	.	TRBJ1-5	.	TGCGCCAGCAGCCAGAACGGACAGAGCAATCAGCCCCAGCATTTT	CASSQNGQSNQPQHF
TRBV18	.	TRBJ2-1	many	TGTGCCAGCTCCAGCCGGACAGAAGAGCAGTTCTTC	CASSSRTEEQFF
TRBV7-9	.	TRBJ2-6	many	TGTGCCAGCAGCTTAGCGTCCGCAACTGGGGCCAACGTCCTGACTTTC	CASSLASATGANVLTF
TRBV6-5	TRBD1	TRBJ2-3	many	TGTGCCAGCAGTTCACAGGGGGCCACAGATACGCAGTATTTT	CASSSQGATDTQYF
TRBV29-1	.	TRBJ2-2	few	TGCAGCGTTAGAAATAGGACTTCTACCGGGGAGCTGTTTTTT	CSVRNRTSTGELFF
TRBV9	TRBD2	TRBJ2-5	many	TGTGCCAGCAGCGTAGCGGGTCGCGGGGGCCAAGAGACCCAGTACTTC	CASSVAGRGGQETQYF
TRBV30	.	TRBJ2-2	.	TGTGCCTGGAGTGTCAATAGCTTCGGGGAGCTGTTTTTT	CAWSVNSFGELFF
TRBV4-3	TRBD1	TRBJ2-5	many	TGCGCCAGCAGCCGATCGGGACAGGCGTCGCGAGAGACCCAGTACTTC	CASSRSGQASRETQYF
TRBV20-1	.	TRBJ1-4	few	TGCAGTGCTAGAGATTCAACTAATGAAAAACTGTTTTTT	CSARDSTNEKLFF
TRBV6-2/TRBV6-3	.	TRBJ2-3	many	TGTGCCAGCAGTGACGATACGCAGTATTTT	CASSDDTQYF
TRBV30	.	TRBJ1-2	few	TGTGCCTGGAGTGTTGCAGGGTTTGGGTATGGCTACACCTTC	CAWSVAGFGYGYTF
TRBV10-1	TRBD1	TRBJ2-5	many	TGCGCCAGCAGTGAGTCGGGGGACAGGGCCAGAACCCAGTACTTC	CASSESGDRARTQYF
TRBV5-1	.	TRBJ2-2	.	TGCGCCAGCAGCTCCGTAGGGGAGGAGCTGTTTTTT	CASSSVGEELFF
TRBV5-1	.	TRBJ1-4	many	TGCGCCAGCAGCTTGGGCAGACCAACTAATGAAAAACTGTTTTTT	CASSLGRPTNEKLFF
TRBV12-3/TRBV12-4	.	TRBJ1-2	.	TGTGCCAGCAGTTTGCGGACAGAGAAGGGCTACACCTTC	CASSLRTEKGYTF
TRBV2	.	TRBJ1-5	.	TGTGCCAGCAGTGAAAGGGCTGTCAATCAGCCCCAGCGTTTT	CASSERAVNQPQRF
TRBV20-1	TRBD1	TRBJ2-2	few	TGCAGTGCTCAGACAGGGTCCGGCACCGGGGAGCTGTTTTTT	CSAQTGSGTGELFF
TRBV7-2	TRBD1	TRBJ2-7	once	TGTGCCAGCAGCTTCGACAGGGGCTGCGGGCAGTACTTC	CASSFDRGCGQYF
TRBV3-1	.	TRBJ1-2	many	TGTGCCAGCAGCCCGTGGGAATCTGTCTATGGCTACACCTTC	CASSPWESVYGYTF
TRBV9	.	TRBJ2-7	few	TGTGCCAGCAGCGTATCGGGAGAGGGCGAGCAGTACTTC	CASSVSGEGEQYF
TRBV3-1	TRBD1	TRBJ1-1	.	TGTGCCAGCAGCCAAGTGACAGGGGTAGGCACTGAAGCTTTCTTT	CASSQVTGVGTEAFF
TRBV20-1	TRBD1	TRBJ1-2	.	TGCAGTGCCCTACAGGGGGCGGTAGGCTACACCTTC	CSALQGAVGYTF
TRBV20-1	TRBD1	TRBJ2-5	many	TGCAGAGGGGACAGGGGAGCGGAGACCCAGTACTTC	CRGDRGAETQYF
TRBV20-1	.	TRBJ1-2	few	TGCAGTGCTAGTCCAGGGTCAGGCGGCTACACCTTC	CSASPGSGGYTF
TRBV27	.	TRBJ1-2	few	TGTGCCAGCAGTTCATCGGGTTCCGTGGACTATGGCTACACCTTC	CASSSSGSVDYGYTF
TRBV19	.	TRBJ1-2	.	TGTGCCAGTAGTAGAGGGTTTAACTATGGCTACACCTTC	CASSRGFNYGYTF
TRBV5-6	.	TRBJ1-1	many	TGTGCCAGCAGCTTGGGTGGGGGGCACACTGAAGCTTTCTTT	CASSLGGGHTEAFF
TRBV12-3/TRBV12-4	.	TRBJ2-6	.	TGTGCCAGCAGTTTCTCATTCCAGGCCGCCGAGGCCAACGTCCTGACTTTC	CASSFSFQAAEANVLTF